These T cell receptor beta chains were read from a single sample in a study of blood T cell repertoires in COVID-19. The repertoire was sequenced with immunoSEQ multiplex PCR; TCRdb's copy has only in-frame clones and lacks some. This table holds 35,000 to 45,000 clones, 79% found once. Sample: peripheral blood. These receptor sequences come from a man in his 70s with acute or convalescent COVID-19. The CDR3 runs from the conserved cysteine through the conserved F or W. Fields, in order: clone size, D gene, V gene, J gene, CDR3 DNA, CDR3 protein. A D gene is named only where the DNA matches it firmly. The size entry is marked missing in some rows and otherwise reads once, few, many or a size class.

NA	TRBD1	TRBV5-1	TRBJ1-2	TGCGCCAGCAGCTCCGGGACAGGGAACTATGGCTACACCTTC	CASSSGTGNYGYTF
NA	NA	TRBV29-1	TRBJ2-1	TGCAGCGTTGCCCCCTATAGCGGGAAAGGGGGCGGTGAGCAGTTCTTC	CSVAPYSGKGGGEQFF
NA	NA	TRBV28	TRBJ1-1	TGTGCCAGCAGGCGGGAGGGACGGAACACTGAAGCTTTCTTT	CASRREGRNTEAFF
NA	TRBD1	TRBV6-1	TRBJ1-5	TGTGCCAGCAGTGAAGCTCTCGGGACAGGGCTCAGTCAGCCCCAGCATTTT	CASSEALGTGLSQPQHF
once	NA	TRBV6-5	TRBJ2-7	TGTGCCAGCAAGTCCTCGTGGAGCTCCTACGAGCAGTACTTC	CASKSSWSSYEQYF
few	NA	TRBV19	TRBJ1-4	TGTGCCAGTAGTCCTCAGGGGAATGGTAATGAAAAACTGTTTTTT	CASSPQGNGNEKLFF
once	TRBD2	TRBV6-2/TRBV6-3	TRBJ2-6	TGTGCCAGCAGCGGACTAGCGGAATCCAGGGCCAACGTCCTGACTTTC	CASSGLAESRANVLTF
NA	NA	TRBV18	TRBJ2-3	TGTGCCAGCTCACCAGAGGTTAGCACAGATACGCAGTATTTT	CASSPEVSTDTQYF
NA	NA	TRBV4-3	TRBJ1-5	TGCGCCAGCAGCCGAATGGTGGGGCCACATCAGCCCCAGCATTTT	CASSRMVGPHQPQHF
few	NA	TRBV11-1	TRBJ2-2	TGTGCCAGCAGCTCTCATAGCCTGGATACCGGGGAGCTGTTTTTT	CASSSHSLDTGELFF
few	NA	TRBV4-3	TRBJ1-6	TGCGCCAGCAGCCAAGAGTTACGGGGGAATTCACCCCTCCACTTT	CASSQELRGNSPLHF
NA	TRBD2	TRBV11-2	TRBJ2-5	TGTGCCAGCAGCCCCGGGGCTAGCGGGGGTAGGGAGACCCAGTACTTC	CASSPGASGGRETQYF
NA	TRBD2	TRBV13	TRBJ2-7	TGTGCCAGCAGCTCCCGAGGGACTAGTTACGAGCAGTACTTC	CASSSRGTSYEQYF
NA	NA	TRBV11-2	TRBJ1-6	TGTGCCAGCAGCTTTCAGGGAAGGGGCAATTCACCCCTCCACTTT	CASSFQGRGNSPLHF
once	NA	TRBV9	TRBJ2-1	TGTGCCAGCAGCGTAGTAGGGGGGGTGACCTACAATGAGCAGTTCTTC	CASSVVGGVTYNEQFF
NA	NA	TRBV20-1	TRBJ2-1	TGCAGTGCTGGGGCGGATGAGCAGTTCTTC	CSAGADEQFF
NA	NA	TRBV7-9	TRBJ2-2	TGTGCCAGCAGCTTCTCGTACACCGGGGAGCTGTTTTTT	CASSFSYTGELFF
once	TRBD1	TRBV19	TRBJ2-7	TGTGCCAGTCGCCGGACAGGTGATAGCTACGAGCAGTACTTC	CASRRTGDSYEQYF
NA	TRBD1	TRBV5-4	TRBJ2-7	TGTGCCAGCAGCACACAGGGGGCGCAAACCTACGAGCAGTACTTC	CASSTQGAQTYEQYF
NA	NA	TRBV7-9	TRBJ1-2	TGTGCCAGCAGCTTATCCCAGGGCGCTAACTATGGCTACACCTTC	CASSLSQGANYGYTF
NA	TRBD1	TRBV4-2	TRBJ1-5	TGTGCCAGCAGCCAAGAACAGGGGGGCAATCAGCCCCAGCATTTT	CASSQEQGGNQPQHF
NA	TRBD1	TRBV2	TRBJ1-6	TGTGCCAGCAGTAGACGACAGGGCAATTCACCCCTCCACTTT	CASSRRQGNSPLHF
NA	TRBD1	TRBV3-1/TRBV3-2	TRBJ1-6	TGTGCCAGCAGCCCGTGGGACAGTAATTCACCCCTCCACTTT	CASSPWDSNSPLHF
NA	TRBD1	TRBV7-9	TRBJ1-1	TGTGCCAGCAGCATCCAGGGACAGGAGAACACTGAAGCTTTCTTT	CASSIQGQENTEAFF
NA	NA	TRBV7-2	TRBJ1-2	TGTGCCAGCAGTACGGGCTTCAGGGGTGGCTACACCTTC	CASSTGFRGGYTF
NA	NA	TRBV19	TRBJ1-4	TGTGCCAGCCAGAGGTCAACTAATGAAAAACTGTTTTTT	CASQRSTNEKLFF
NA	NA	TRBV7-8	TRBJ1-6	TGTGCCAGCAGCTTATGGGGGGGGGAGCGTTCACCCCTCCACTTT	CASSLWGGERSPLHF
NA	NA	TRBV6-5	TRBJ1-3	TGTGCCAGCAGTTACAATAGGGACAGAAACACCATATATTTT	CASSYNRDRNTIYF
once	TRBD2	TRBV24-1	TRBJ2-2	TGTGCCACCAGTGATCCTGTAAGCGGGAGGGCCAATACCGGGGAGCTGTTTTTT	CATSDPVSGRANTGELFF
NA	NA	TRBV3-1/TRBV3-2	TRBJ1-3	TGTGCCAGCAGCCAAGCCGGCCGGAGCTCTGGAAACACCATATATTTT	CASSQAGRSSGNTIYF
NA	TRBD1	TRBV18	TRBJ1-6	TGTGCCAGCTCACCCCGGGGACAGGGTGATAATTCACCCCTCCACTTT	CASSPRGQGDNSPLHF
NA	NA	TRBV19	TRBJ2-5	TGTGCCAGTAGTACCCAGACTAGGCGGGAGACCCAGTACTTC	CASSTQTRRETQYF
NA	TRBD1	TRBV27	TRBJ1-5	TGTGCCAGCAAACCACAGGGGGCCGATTGGTATCAGCCCCAGCATTTT	CASKPQGADWYQPQHF
NA	TRBD1	TRBV5-1	TRBJ2-7	TGCGCCAGCAGCTGGGACAGGATCTCCTACGAGCAGTACTTC	CASSWDRISYEQYF
NA	NA	TRBV7-9	TRBJ1-2	TGTGCCAGCAGCTTAGAGGCAGGTCAGAGCTACACCTTC	CASSLEAGQSYTF
once	TRBD2	TRBV7-3	TRBJ2-2	TGTGCCAGCACCCCGGGGGGGAGGGGGAACACCGGGGAGCTGTTTTTT	CASTPGGRGNTGELFF
NA	TRBD2	TRBV3-1/TRBV3-2	TRBJ2-2	TGTGCCAGCAGCCCCCGGACTAGCCCCGGGGAGCTGTTTTTT	CASSPRTSPGELFF
NA	NA	TRBV14	TRBJ2-1	TGTGCCAGCAGCCAGGGGGGCGGGAGTAACGGCGATGAGCAGTTCTTC	CASSQGGGSNGDEQFF